This entry describes one T cell receptor beta chain. TCRdb's table, derived via immunoSEQ multiplex PCR, lists solely in-frame clones and lacks some. The sample holds under 450,000 clones, approximately 91% seen once. Germline V CDR1 and CDR2: LNHDA, SQIVND (reference sequence). With 4 bases removed from V and 8 bases from J, the gap between germline ends came to 14 bases. This CDR3 contains 13 residues. The sample belongs to a study of blood T cell repertoires in COVID-19. Study information: Researchers got acute and convalescent COVID-19 samples from the United States, Italy and Spain.

Individuals aged roughly 18 to 95 years were recruited from approximately 24 US areas. The sequenced sample consisted of PBMCs or T cells enriched from blood (not recorded which). The rearrangement uses TRBV19 and TRBJ1-2, with D hard to call. The clonotype originates from a woman between 35 and 50 years old who had been exposed to COVID-19. The CDR3 loop is CASSTEGLGGYTF. The CDR3 nucleotides are TGTGCCAGTAGTACCGAAGGTCTGGGCGGCTACACCTTC.